This T cell receptor (beta chain) was identified during a study of lymphopenia after photon versus proton radiotherapy. TCRdb's copy holds only in-frame clones and misses some; the assay was immunoSEQ multiplex PCR. The table includes roughly 23,000 clones, around 90% detected once. The germline V gene encodes CDR1 SNHLY and CDR2 FYNNEI. Trimming stripped 7 bases from V and 6 bases from J, with 16 bases between. The CDR3 sequence is 14 residues long. This receptor was identified in a woman aged 70-85 years with pancreatic cancer. Some clones in this sample may be carry-over from other donors' samples. This sample comprised peripheral blood, obtained from a patient treated with proton-based radiotherapy. This chain joins TRBV2 and TRBJ2-1; D gene unclear. CDR3 sequence: CASITGFSLNEQFF. The CDR3 bases are TGTGCCAGCATAACCGGATTCTCTCTCAATGAGCAGTTCTTC.